These 18 T cell receptor beta chains share one sample of origin, sequenced in a study of tumor-infiltrating lymphocytes in primary liver carcinoma. Using a constant-region primer together with ProtoScript II reverse transcriptase, TCR beta cDNA was made from roughly 520 ng of total RNA. TCR beta libraries came from three nested multiplex PCR rounds using slightly modified ARM-PCR. TRBV1-TRBV30 forward primers paired with a C-beta reverse primer drove the first two PCR rounds, around 9 cycles each. One entry per CDR3 protein, called by TCRdb with MiXCR from the multiplex PCR reads. The sample includes around 80,000 distinct CDR3 sequences, 65% to 80% seen only once; the top ten take 19%. Co-extracted RNA and DNA came from 20-30 mg of unsorted bulk tissue. The sequencing input was liver tumor tissue from sampling region 1. Subset in this sample: tumor region T1, superior pole. The receptors derive from a man between 35 and 55 years old with primary liver carcinoma and hepatitis B virus infection.

Of note for this clonotype: Its ends do not fully match the called genes, so a read error is possible. The chain combines TRBV11-2 with TRBJ2-1; 8 nucleotides align to TRBD2. The CDR3 loop spans 16 amino acids. The V gene's germline CDR1 is SGHAT and CDR2 FQNNGV. CDR3 in DNA: TGTGCTAGCAGCTTGGATATCGGACTAGCCATGGGTAAGCAGTTTTTC. This sequence encodes CASSLDIGLAMGKQFF.

A word on this clonotype: This may come from a read error, since a much larger clone is one base off. The chain has TRBV30 and TRBJ2-3, with D maybe TRBD2 (6 bases). The CDR3 loop spans 15 amino acids. Trimming shortened V by 3 bases and J by 6 bases, and 19 bases separated the two germline ends. Germline CDR1 GTSNPN, CDR2 SVGIG (reference sequence). The CDR3 region has the DNA TGTGCCTGGAGCCGGAACGGGAGAAACACGGATACGCAGTATTTT. Protein: CAWSRNGRNTDTQYF.

Regarding this clonotype: One end of the junction fails to match germline, which may point to a read error. The chain uses TRBV4-1 and TRBJ1-2; D is unresolved. There are 13 residues in the CDR3. Germline V lookup: CDR1 MGHRA, CDR2 YSYEKL. The CDR3 DNA reads as TGCACCAGCAGCCACGATGTGGGCTCCGGCTACACCTTC. Protein: CTSSHDVGSGYTF.

Details on this clonotype: This may come from a read error, since a much larger clone is one base off. The rearrangement joins TRBV5-1 to TRBJ1-2; TRBD1 aligns across 8 bases. CDR1 is SGHRS and CDR2 is YFSETQ in the germline V gene. The CDR3 covers 14 residues. Trimming at V came to 0 bases and at J to 6 bases, leaving 4 bases not matched to a gene. CDR3 coding DNA: TGCGCCAGCAGCTTGGGGACAGGGCTGGATGGCTACACCTTC. The encoded protein is CASSLGTGLDGYTF.

Notes on this clonotype: This could be a read error, since a much larger clone is one nucleotide away. The CDR3 carries no conserved terminal phenylalanine or tryptophan, so it likely arises from a read error. This sequence joins TRBV28 and TRBJ1-6; D remains unclear. V shed 7 bases and J shed 0 bases, with 13 bases lying between them. The CDR3 has 16 amino acids. CDR1 MDHEN and CDR2 SYDVKM come from the germline V gene. The DNA of the CDR3 is TGTGCCAGCAAACCAGGAGGGATCTCCTATAATTCACCCCTCCACCTT. It encodes CASKPGGISYNSPLHL.

This clonotype has at least ten counts. The chain links TRBV28 to TRBJ1-4; D is uncertain. Germline CDR1 MDHEN, CDR2 SYDVKM. CDR3 size: 14 residues. V was clipped by 5 bases and J by 4 bases, with 11 bases between them. CDR3 nucleotide sequence: TGTGCCAGCAGTGAACCGGGCATTAATGAAAAACTGTTTTTT. This codes for CASSEPGINEKLFF.

This clonotype has only a few counts. A much more abundant neighbour one base away suggests this may be a read error. The chain recombines TRBV6-2 or TRBV6-3 with TRBJ2-7; 13 bases fit TRBD2. Germline V lookup: CDR1 MNHEY, CDR2 SVGEGT. This CDR3 is built from 15 residues. CDR3 in DNA: TGTGTCAGCAGACCCGGGACTAGCGGGGCGTACGAGCAGTACTTC. It codes for CVSRPGTSGAYEQYF.

This clonotype was observed a single time. The junction shows a germline mismatch at one end, possibly a read error. V is TRBV11-2 and J is TRBJ2-3; D is undetermined. CDR1 SGHAT and CDR2 FQNNGV come from the germline V gene. CDR3 size: 13 residues. The CDR3 spells CAGNRLRGDMQYF. CDR3 bases: TGTGCCGGCAACCGTCTGAGAGGAGATATGCAGTATTTT. The whole variable domain, remainder taken from reference TRBV11-2 and TRBJ2-3, is EAGVAQSPRYKIIEKRQSVAFWCNPISGHATLYWYQQILGQGPKLLIQFQNNGVVDDSQLPKDRFSAERLKGVDSTLKIQPAKLEDSAVYLCAGNRLRGDMQYFGPGTRLTVL.

V is TRBV29-1 and J is TRBJ2-7; 9 bases align to TRBD2. After removal of 7 bases from V and 4 bases from J, the junction contained 14 bases not matched to a gene. This CDR3 is 15 amino acids long. Germline V gene lookup returns CDR1 SQVTM and CDR2 ANQGSEA. The CDR3 region is CSGLLETSGTYEQYF. CDR3 nucleotides: TGCAGCGGTCTCTTAGAGACTAGCGGTACATACGAGCAGTACTTC.

V usage is TRBV12-5 and J usage is TRBJ2-1; maybe TRBD1 (6 bases). The germline V and J ends were trimmed by 7 bases and 8 bases, with 21 bases remaining between them. The CDR3 runs to 15 residues. Germline V CDR1 and CDR2: LGHNT, FRNRAP. Here the CDR3 reads CASAAELTGHDEQFF. CDR3 nucleotide sequence: TGTGCTAGTGCCGCTGAACTTACAGGGCATGATGAGCAGTTCTTC.

This chain joins TRBV6-5 and TRBJ1-5, with D perhaps given as TRBD1 or TRBD2 (5 bases each). The better agreement between TRBJ2-3 and the DNA end casts doubt on the J call. The CDR3 consists of 13 residues. Germline lookup yields CDR1 MNHEY and CDR2 SVGAGI. This chain's CDR3 is CAVWDGSNQPQYF. The CDR3 bases are TGTGCCGTCTGGGACGGTAGCAATCAGCCCCAGTATTTT.

The sample holds one count of this clonotype. One end of the junction varies from germline; a read error may be responsible. Written as DNA, the CDR3 is TGCAGTGCTAGAGATGGAGCGGGACTAGCGGGAGCCTACGATGAGCAGTTCTTC. Translation: CSARDGAGLAGAYDEQFF. The genes are TRBV20-1 and TRBJ2-1; 14 positions agree with TRBD2. The germline CDR1 and CDR2 sequences are DFQATT and SNEGSKA (reference sequence). This CDR3 region has 18 residues.

The chain joins TRBV28 to TRBJ1-5; no firm D call. There are 15 residues in the CDR3. Germline loops: CDR1 MDHEN, CDR2 SYDVKM. Trimming shortened V by 8 bases and J by 5 bases, and 19 bases separated the two germline ends. This CDR3 is CASGPPPGLYQPQHF. In nucleotides, the CDR3 is TGTGCCAGCGGCCCCCCACCGGGGTTATATCAGCCCCAGCATTTT.

Comments on this clonotype: Germline is not matched at one junction end, which may reflect a read error. The chain couples TRBV11-3 to TRBJ1-1; D is undetermined. Germline V gives CDR1 SGHNT, CDR2 YENEEA. This CDR3 has 13 residues. CDR3 in amino acids: CASSYATNTGAFF. CDR3 DNA: TGTGCCAGCAGCTATGCTACGAACACTGGAGCTTTCTTT.

With regard to this clonotype: At one boundary the junction diverges from the germline segment, which might be a read error. The chain carries TRBV13 and TRBJ2-1; D call uncertain. CDR3 size: 11 residues. Germline CDR1 and CDR2: PRHDT and FYEKMQ (reference sequence). CDR3 in amino acids: CAGSLGKGQFF. The CDR3 nucleotides are TGTGCCGGCAGCTTGGGAAAGGGACAGTTCTTC.

About this clonotype itself: As the CDR3 is not closed by the conserved phenylalanine or tryptophan, this likely results from a read error. The genes are TRBV11-2 and TRBJ2-5; 7 bases map to TRBD1. CDR1 and CDR2 (germline): SGHAT, FQNNGV. With V trimmed by 3 bases and J by 5 bases, 9 bases remained unmatched. The CDR3 runs 15 residues. The CDR3 loop reads CASSFLGQERETQYY. CDR3 bases: TGTGCCAGCAGCTTCCTCGGACAGGAGAGGGAGACCCAGTACTAC.

As for this clonotype: Since no conserved phenylalanine or tryptophan closes the CDR3, a read error is the likely cause. The chain links TRBV12-3 or TRBV12-4 to TRBJ2-5; weak D call: TRBD2 (6 bases). This CDR3 spans 15 amino acids. The CDR3 coding sequence is TGTGCCAGCAGCGTATCGGGAACTAGCCGTGAGATCCAGTACTTA. Encoded protein: CASSVSGTSREIQYL.

In regard to this clonotype: Because it lacks the conserved phenylalanine or tryptophan at the end, this CDR3 is likely a read error. V is TRBV5-1 and J is TRBJ1-6; no clear D. Germline CDR1 is SGHRS and CDR2 is YFSETQ. With 1 base removed from V and 5 bases from J, the gap between germline ends came to 4 bases. The length of the CDR3 is 13 residues. The CDR3 spells CASSLTDNSPLHY. The CDR3 nucleotides read TGCGCCAGCAGCTTGACAGATAATTCACCCCTCCACTAT.